The rows below give T cell receptor beta chains drawn from one sample of a study of CD8 T cells in ankylosing spondylitis. TCRdb redid the calling of the 5' RACE reads with MiXCR, one entry per CDR3 protein. Of around 890,000 distinct CDR3 sequences listed, 12% are singletons. The specimen sequenced was blood, either unsorted or a sorted T cell fraction (not recorded which). These TCRs come from a male donor with ankylosing spondylitis. The CDR3 runs from the conserved cysteine through the conserved F or W. D genes are given only for firm matches. The size of a clone is reported for some rows only, either as once, few or many, or as a class for expanded clones.

TRBV20-1	.	TRBJ1-2	.	CSAYRALAGYTF	TGCAGTGCTTACAGAGCCCTGGCTGGCTACACCTTC
TRBV12-3/TRBV12-4	.	TRBJ1-1	.	CASSQGRLNTEAFF	TGTGCCAGCAGCCAGGGACGCTTGAACACTGAAGCTTTCTTT
TRBV20-1	.	TRBJ1-4	many	CSARDVQGEKLFF	TGCAGTGCTCGGGACGTCCAAGGTGAAAAACTGTTTTTT
TRBV20-1	TRBD2	TRBJ2-5	many	CSALLAGGQETQYF	TGCAGTGCTCTTCTTGCGGGGGGACAAGAGACCCAGTACTTC
TRBV12-3/TRBV12-4	TRBD1	TRBJ1-1	many	CASSPRDRENTEAFF	TGTGCCAGCAGCCCACGGGACAGAGAGAACACTGAAGCTTTCTTT
TRBV29-1	.	TRBJ2-7	.	CSVEGDLREQYF	TGCAGCGTTGAAGGGGACCTACGGGAGCAGTACTTC
TRBV11-2	TRBD1	TRBJ2-1	few	CASRRPGQRNNEQFF	TGTGCCAGCAGACGACCGGGACAGCGGAACAATGAGCAGTTCTTC
TRBV5-1	.	TRBJ2-3	many	CASSFTYGPDTQYF	TGCGCCAGCAGCTTTACCTACGGGCCAGATACGCAGTATTTT
TRBV6-1	.	TRBJ2-7	few	CASSPSGSRFYEQYF	TGTGCCAGCAGCCCATCGGGATCCCGATTCTACGAGCAGTACTTC
TRBV5-1	TRBD1	TRBJ2-5	.	CASSLATGGLQETQYF	TGCGCCAGCAGCTTGGCGACAGGGGGCCTCCAAGAGACCCAGTACTTC
TRBV5-1	TRBD1	TRBJ2-4	.	CASSDDRGGYIQYF	TGCGCCAGCAGCGACGACAGGGGCGGGTACATTCAGTACTTC
TRBV7-3	.	TRBJ2-1	.	CASSSIPGGPGTYNEQFF	TGTGCCAGCAGCTCCATCCCCGGAGGACCGGGGACTTATAATGAGCAGTTCTTC
TRBV29-1	.	TRBJ2-7	.	CSVRGRYSYEQYF	TGCAGCGTTCGGGGGCGGTACTCCTACGAGCAGTACTTC
TRBV20-1	.	TRBJ1-5	.	CSAPGPNQPQHF	TGCAGTGCCCCCGGCCCAAATCAGCCCCAGCATTTT
TRBV20-1	TRBD1	TRBJ2-4	few	CSARVPGQVIAKNIQYF	TGCAGTGCTAGAGTCCCGGGACAGGTGATAGCCAAAAACATTCAGTACTTC
TRBV29-1	.	TRBJ1-4	many	CSVAAGLDEKLFF	TGCAGCGTTGCCGCTGGACTAGATGAAAAACTGTTTTTT
TRBV10-3	.	TRBJ1-2	few	CAISEIEGDEGYTF	TGTGCCATCAGTGAGATCGAGGGGGATGAGGGCTACACCTTC
TRBV20-1	.	TRBJ1-1	few	CSARYNWFTEAFF	TGCAGTGCTAGATATAACTGGTTTACTGAAGCTTTCTTT
TRBV5-1	.	TRBJ2-5	.	CASRLAWETQYF	TGCGCCAGCAGACTCGCCTGGGAGACCCAGTACTTC
TRBV18	.	TRBJ1-1	.	CASSPVTGYYVAFF	TGTGCCAGCTCACCAGTGACAGGCTATTATGTAGCTTTCTTT
TRBV4-3	.	TRBJ2-7	.	CASSQDGTSYEQYF	TGCGCCAGCAGCCAAGACGGGACCTCCTACGAGCAGTACTTC
TRBV11-2	.	TRBJ2-3	few	CASSFGGNRTDTQYF	TGTGCCAGCAGCTTTGGGGGGAACCGCACAGATACGCAGTATTTT
TRBV12-3/TRBV12-4	TRBD2	TRBJ2-1	.	CASSPAGVRNEQFF	TGTGCCAGCAGCCCAGCGGGAGTAAGAAATGAGCAGTTCTTC
TRBV4-2	.	TRBJ1-2	few	CASSQEQGFFYGYTF	TGTGCCAGCAGCCAAGAACAGGGTTTTTTTTATGGCTACACCTTC
TRBV5-6	TRBD1	TRBJ1-1	.	CASSLDGTGSEAFF	TGTGCCAGCAGCTTGGACGGGACAGGGTCTGAAGCTTTCTTT
TRBV28	.	TRBJ1-5	.	CASSSPLGYANQPQHF	TGTGCCAGCAGTTCCCCCCTGGGGTATGCGAATCAGCCCCAGCATTTT
TRBV20-1	.	TRBJ2-1	many	CSAGWGSSLSEQFF	TGCAGTGCTGGGTGGGGGAGCAGCCTGAGTGAGCAGTTCTTC
TRBV7-9	.	TRBJ2-2	.	CASRAEELFF	TGTGCCAGCAGGGCTGAGGAGCTGTTTTTT
TRBV4-3	.	TRBJ1-2	.	CASSLHGGNYGYTF	TGCGCCAGCAGCCTCCACGGGGGGAACTATGGCTACACCTTC
TRBV20-1	.	TRBJ1-5	few	CSASPSQISPQHF	TGCAGTGCTAGTCCCAGCCAAATCAGCCCCCAGCATTTT
TRBV7-6	.	TRBJ2-1	many	CASSLYGRTTYNEQFF	TGTGCCAGCAGCTTATATGGGAGGACAACCTACAATGAGCAGTTCTTC
TRBV11-2	.	TRBJ2-1	.	CASSLGVEVSYNEQFF	TGTGCCAGCAGCTTGGGAGTGGAGGTCTCCTACAATGAGCAGTTCTTC
TRBV7-2	.	TRBJ1-2	many	CASSPIRSRGSYGYTF	TGTGCCAGCAGCCCAATTAGGAGTAGGGGCAGTTATGGCTACACCTTC
TRBV6-5	.	TRBJ1-6	few	CASSFNGDSPLHF	TGTGCCAGCAGTTTTAACGGGGATTCACCCCTCCACTTT
TRBV20-1	TRBD2	TRBJ2-1	.	CSASALAGTRNEQFF	TGCAGTGCTAGTGCCCTAGCGGGAACGCGGAATGAGCAGTTCTTC
TRBV28	.	TRBJ2-3	.	CASSSNFMVGGPYTQYF	TGTGCCAGCAGTTCCAATTTCATGGTTGGAGGGCCATATACGCAGTATTTT
TRBV18	TRBD1	TRBJ1-2	.	CASSPQLGQEGYGYTF	TGTGCCAGCTCACCACAGCTAGGACAGGAAGGCTATGGCTACACCTTC
TRBV20-1	.	TRBJ2-3	many	CSAREVHDTDTQYF	TGCAGTGCTAGAGAGGTTCACGACACAGATACGCAGTATTTT
TRBV12-3/TRBV12-4	TRBD2	TRBJ2-3	few	CASSRRERTDTQYF	TGTGCCAGCAGCAGGCGGGAGCGGACAGATACGCAGTATTTT
TRBV5-1	.	TRBJ1-2	.	CASSLGWQGFRPNGYTF	TGCGCCAGCAGCTTGGGTTGGCAGGGCTTCCGGCCTAATGGCTACACCTTC
TRBV3-1	.	TRBJ2-1	many	CASSPTRYGEQFF	TGTGCCAGCAGCCCGACTAGATATGGTGAGCAGTTCTTC
TRBV29-1	.	TRBJ2-1	many	CSVEETRKSYEQFF	TGCAGCGTTGAAGAGACCCGGAAGAGTTATGAGCAGTTCTTC
TRBV4-2	.	TRBJ1-2	few	CASSQELPTGYGYTF	TGTGCCAGCAGCCAAGAACTACCGACAGGCTATGGCTACACCTTC
TRBV7-8	.	TRBJ2-1	few	CASSLDYSSSYNEQFF	TGTGCCAGCAGCTTAGATTACAGTAGCTCCTACAATGAGCAGTTCTTC
TRBV20-1	.	TRBJ2-2	.	CSALRGAGELFF	TGCAGTGCCTTGAGAGGGGCCGGGGAGCTGTTTTTT
TRBV20-1	.	TRBJ1-1	.	CSAESPQLSGTEAFF	TGCAGTGCCGAATCCCCCCAGCTATCCGGGACTGAAGCTTTCTTT
TRBV12-3/TRBV12-4	.	TRBJ1-6	few	CASSPGVNSPLHF	TGTGCCAGCAGTCCCGGAGTTAATTCACCCCTCCACTTT
TRBV5-1	.	TRBJ2-2	many	CASSLRGPNTGELFF	TGCGCCAGCAGCTTGCGTGGACCGAACACCGGGGAGCTGTTTTTT
TRBV5-5	.	TRBJ2-4	many	CASSLDTKNIQYF	TGTGCCAGCAGCTTGGACACAAAAAACATTCAGTACTTC